This entry lists 14 T cell receptor beta chains sequenced from one sample in a study of blood T cell repertoires in COVID-19. The repertoire was sequenced with immunoSEQ multiplex PCR; TCRdb's copy has only in-frame clones and lacks some. The table includes more than 45,000 clones, 90% detected once. Sequences were obtained from peripheral blood. These receptors were collected from a man between 65 and 79 years old with acute or convalescent COVID-19.

This chain joins TRBV4-1 and TRBJ2-1, with a possible D match to TRBD1 (6 bases). This CDR3 comprises 15 residues. Germline V gene data show CDR1 as MGHRA and CDR2 as YSYEKL. Trimming took 5 bases from V and 6 from J, leaving 17 bases between them. Here the CDR3 DNA reads TGCGCCAGCAGCTTCCCACGCTCAGGGGCCAATGAGCAGTTCTTC. It translates to CASSFPRSGANEQFF.

V and J are TRBV7-2 and TRBJ1-2; D gene unclear. Trimming pared 4 bases from V and 4 bases from J, leaving 13 bases between. Germline V gives CDR1 SGHTA, CDR2 FQGNSA. This CDR3 comprises 14 residues. As DNA, the CDR3 is TGTGCCAGCAGCTCAAGCCGGGAGACCTATGGCTACACCTTC. Translation: CASSSSRETYGYTF. The entire variable domain, with the rest obtained from reference TRBV7-2 and TRBJ1-2, is as follows: GAGVSQSPSNKVTEKGKDVELRCDPISGHTALYWYRQSLGQGLEFLIYFQGNSAPDKSGLPSDRFSAERTGGSVSTLTIQRTQQEDSAVYLCASSSSRETYGYTFGSGTRLTVV.

V and J are TRBV5-4 and TRBJ1-2, with 8 nucleotides matching TRBD1. The trim removed 2 bases at V and 7 bases at J, leaving 10 bases unmatched. CDR1 is SGHNT, CDR2 YYREEE, per germline (reference sequence). This CDR3 spans 15 amino acids. CDR3 sequence (DNA): TGTGCCAGCAGCTTTTCATATCAGGGGGCGGGTGGCTACACCTTC. The encoded protein is CASSFSYQGAGGYTF.

The CDR3 coding sequence is TGTGCCAGCAGCGTAGCGACAGGGCCATACGAGCAGTACTTC. Its protein is CASSVATGPYEQYF. V is TRBV9 and J is TRBJ2-7, with 7 nucleotides matching TRBD1. The junction had 4 bases not matched to a gene; V was cut back by 0 bases and J by 4 bases. Germline-derived CDR1 and CDR2 are SGDLS and YYNGEE. This CDR3 comprises 14 residues.

In this sample, this clone turned up once. The V gene is TRBV9, the J gene TRBJ2-2; TRBD1 agrees at 8 bases. The CDR3 length is 16 residues. Germline trimming cut 3 bases from V and 2 bases from J; bases unmatched to any gene: 6. CDR1 is SGDLS and CDR2 is YYNGEE in the germline V gene. For the CDR3, the DNA is TGTGCCAGCAGCGCCCGGGACAGGCCAAACACCGGGGAGCTGTTTTTT. Its protein product is CASSARDRPNTGELFF.

This chain uses TRBV7-3 with TRBJ2-1, with D hard to call. Trimming took off 5 bases at V and 10 bases at J, with 18 bases between the two ends. The CDR3 spans 14 residues. The germline CDR1 and CDR2 sequences are SGHTA and FQGTGA. The CDR3 protein is CASSPNSSPVEQFF. CDR3 in DNA: TGTGCCAGCAGCCCCAACTCCTCTCCGGTCGAGCAGTTCTTC.

The chain's CDR3 is CASSQDLRPRHQGPGGNTIYF. DNA of the CDR3: TGTGCCAGCAGCCAAGATCTCCGACCTCGCCACCAGGGGCCCGGGGGAAACACCATATATTTT. V and J are TRBV4-2 and TRBJ1-3, with TRBD1 as a possible D gene (6 bases). This CDR3 spans 21 amino acids. Trimming pared 0 bases from V and 4 bases from J, leaving 28 bases between. CDR1 and CDR2 from the germline V gene are LGHNA and YNFKEQ.

This sequence joins TRBV28 and TRBJ1-5; a possible D gene is TRBD1 (5 bases). The V gene lost 5 bases and the J gene lost 8 bases, with 16 bases spanning the gap. This CDR3 spans 14 amino acids. CDR1 is MDHEN, CDR2 SYDVKM, per germline. CDR3 loop: CASSEDSSDEPQHF. The CDR3 coding sequence is TGTGCCAGCAGTGAAGACAGCTCCGATGAGCCCCAGCATTTT.

CDR3 DNA sequence: TGTGCCAGCAGCTCCCGACAGGGTGGTTCACCCGGGGAGCTGTTTTTT. Translating gives CASSSRQGGSPGELFF. This chain uses TRBV11-1 with TRBJ2-2, with TRBD1 matching 7 bases. The germline CDR1 and CDR2 sequences are SGHAT and FQDESV (reference sequence). V lost 4 bases, J lost 6 bases, and 11 bases stayed unmatched. This CDR3 is 16 amino acids long.

V gene TRBV7-3 combines with J gene TRBJ2-7, with 10 bases matching TRBD1. After removal of 2 bases from V and 4 bases from J, the junction contained 5 bases not matched to a gene. There are 15 residues in the CDR3. The germline V gene encodes CDR1 SGHTA and CDR2 FQGTGA. The CDR3 sequence is CASSLGDRGTYEQYF. CDR3 nucleotide sequence: TGTGCCAGCAGCTTAGGGGACAGGGGAACGTACGAGCAGTACTTC.

V and J are TRBV6-5 and TRBJ2-7, with 12 bases that match TRBD1. This CDR3 region has 14 residues. Germline values: CDR1 MNHEY, CDR2 SVGAGI. V was clipped by 2 bases and J by 7 bases; unmatched bases: 3. The DNA of the CDR3 is TGTGCCAGCAGTTACACGGGACAGGGGGCAGAGCAGTACTTC. It specifies CASSYTGQGAEQYF.

The V gene is TRBV5-6, the J gene TRBJ1-2; possibly TRBD1 for D (5 bases). Germline lookup yields CDR1 SGHDT and CDR2 YYEEEE. The V gene lost 1 base and the J gene lost 2 bases, with 12 bases spanning the gap. The CDR3 has 15 residues. In DNA form, the CDR3 reads TGTGCCAGCAGCTTGATAGTCTGGACAAACTATGGCTACACCTTC. Translated: CASSLIVWTNYGYTF.

The chain uses TRBV7-9 and TRBJ2-1; the D is unclear. Trimming took off 4 bases at V and 7 bases at J, with 14 bases between the two ends. CDR1 is SEHNR and CDR2 is FQNEAQ in the germline V gene (reference sequence). There are 14 residues in the CDR3. The CDR3 sequence is CASSSPTANNEQFF. The CDR3 DNA reads TGTGCCAGCAGCTCACCTACAGCAAATAATGAGCAGTTCTTC.

The chain uses TRBV6-2 or TRBV6-3 and TRBJ1-3, with a weak D call TRBD1 (5 bases). This CDR3 region has 18 residues. Trimming took 5 bases from V and 0 from J, leaving 20 bases between them. The germline V gene has CDR1 MNHEY and CDR2 SVGEGT. The CDR3 reads CASSNTWTFGGSGNTIYF. CDR3 bases: TGTGCCAGCAGTAACACCTGGACATTCGGCGGCTCTGGAAACACCATATATTTT.